The sequence of this T cell receptor beta chain was determined in a study of shared clonotypes between healthy human individuals. Germline lookup yields CDR1 MNHEY and CDR2 SMNVEV (reference sequence). The V end lost 3 bases, the J end lost 3 bases, and 9 bases lay between the germline ends. The CDR3 spans 13 residues. Points from the study as a whole: Larger estimated richness was generally recorded for naive subsets relative to memory subsets. In a handful of donors, approximately 5% of naive CD4 clonotypes appeared in common.

Assay runs were performed at deep level. Only in-frame clones appear in the TCRdb table, and some are missing; sequencing was by immunoSEQ multiplex PCR. The data show approximately 240,000 clones, 50% to 80% seen once. This clone was observed a few times. The antigen is undetermined. Division of CD4+ cells produced a CD45RA+ naive subset and a CD45RA-negative memory subset. This TCR was sampled from a man between 25 and 39 years old in good health. Sample: memory CD4+ T cells sorted from blood. Indicated subset: CD45RA-negative fraction. The chain uses TRBV27 and TRBJ2-7; D ambiguous. CDR3 nucleotides: TGTGCCAGCAGTTTCCAATCTGGCTACGAGCAGTACTTC. Its translation is CASSFQSGYEQYF.